This T cell receptor beta chain was identified in a study of post-analysis software for immune sequencing data. Study overall: The cohort encompassed relapsing-remitting, secondary progressive and progressive-relapsing multiple sclerosis disease courses. Findings and caveats of the study: Controls' normalized Chao1 diversity significantly exceeded that of multiple sclerosis patients. Among five TRBV segments more frequent in patients than controls were TRBV5-6, TRBV5-1 and TRBV20-1. F-measure co-clustering was strong for batch-matched samples.

The CDR3 length is 14 residues. V dropped 0 bases and J dropped 2 bases, with 9 bases sitting between them. Germline V gene data show CDR1 as SGHRS and CDR2 as YFSETQ. A remark on this clonotype: The target antigen is unknown.

TCR beta libraries were prepared from cDNA with unique molecular identifiers. The yield from roughly 1 to 10 million T cells was 500,000 or so cDNA molecules in total. TCRdb analysed the PCR reads with MiXCR anew, one entry per CDR3 protein. Counted here are about 810,000 distinct CDR3 sequences, about 57% occurring once; the ten biggest clones make up about 4.8%. This TCR came from a girl aged 10 to 17 with multiple sclerosis. V gene TRBV5-1 combines with J gene TRBJ2-7, with D unresolved. The sample consisted of blood. CDR3 sequence (DNA): TGCGCCAGCAGCTTGGGACCCTCACCCTACGAGCAGTACTTC. It yields the protein CASSLGPSPYEQYF.